This T cell receptor beta chain was identified in a study of blood T cell repertoires in COVID-19. The CDR3 contains 18 residues. Germline trimming cut 3 bases from V and 0 bases from J; bases unmatched to any gene: 11. The germline V gene encodes CDR1 SGHDN and CDR2 FVKESK. Cohorts were based on clinical histories the participants reported. TCRdb's table, derived via immunoSEQ multiplex PCR, lists solely in-frame clones and lacks some. The sample comprises more than 350,000 clones, around nine tenths of which are singletons, and around 9.3% rests with the top ten. This clonotype was sampled from a woman aged 50 to 60 who had recovered from COVID-19. The J gene is TRBJ1-1, the V gene TRBV14; 9 bases line up with TRBD1. Sequenced: PBMCs or T cells enriched from blood (not recorded which). The CDR3 region has the DNA TGTGCCAGCAGCCACGGGACAGGGATTCTTGGTATGAACACTGAAGCTTTCTTT. Protein product: CASSHGTGILGMNTEAFF.